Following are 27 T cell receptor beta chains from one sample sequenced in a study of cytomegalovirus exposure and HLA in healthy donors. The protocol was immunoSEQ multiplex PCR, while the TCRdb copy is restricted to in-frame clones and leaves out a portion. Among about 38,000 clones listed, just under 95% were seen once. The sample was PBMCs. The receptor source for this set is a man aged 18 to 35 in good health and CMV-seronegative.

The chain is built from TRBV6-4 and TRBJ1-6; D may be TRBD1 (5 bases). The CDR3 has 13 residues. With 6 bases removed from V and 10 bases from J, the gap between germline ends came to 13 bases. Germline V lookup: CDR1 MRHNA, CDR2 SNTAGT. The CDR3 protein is CASSPGGESPLHF. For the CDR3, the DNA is TGTGCCAGCAGCCCTGGGGGGGAGTCACCCCTCCACTTT.

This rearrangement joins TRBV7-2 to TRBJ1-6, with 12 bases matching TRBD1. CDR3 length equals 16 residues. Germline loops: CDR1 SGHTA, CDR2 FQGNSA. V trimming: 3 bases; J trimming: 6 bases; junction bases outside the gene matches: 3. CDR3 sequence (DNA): TGTGCCAGCAGCTTGGGACAGGGGGCTAGTAATTCACCCCTCCACTTT. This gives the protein CASSLGQGASNSPLHF.

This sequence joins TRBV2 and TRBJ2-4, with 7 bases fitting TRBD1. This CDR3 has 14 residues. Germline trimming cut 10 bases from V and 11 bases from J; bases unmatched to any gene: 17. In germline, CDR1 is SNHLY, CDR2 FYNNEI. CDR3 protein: CATLGDRASGVQYF. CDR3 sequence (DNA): TGTGCCACCCTGGGAGACAGGGCGTCTGGGGTTCAGTACTTC.

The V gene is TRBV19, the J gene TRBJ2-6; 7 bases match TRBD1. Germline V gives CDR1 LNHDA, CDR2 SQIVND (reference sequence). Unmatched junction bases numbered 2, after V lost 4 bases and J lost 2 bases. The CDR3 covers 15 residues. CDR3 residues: CASSTQGAGANVLTF. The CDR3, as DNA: TGTGCCAGTAGTACCCAGGGGGCTGGGGCCAACGTCCTGACTTTC.

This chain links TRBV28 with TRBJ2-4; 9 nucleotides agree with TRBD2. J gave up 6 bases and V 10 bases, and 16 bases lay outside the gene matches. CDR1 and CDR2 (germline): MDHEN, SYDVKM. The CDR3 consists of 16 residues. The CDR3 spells CATTRASGKLTNIQYF. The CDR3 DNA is TGTGCCACCACCCGAGCTAGCGGGAAGCTCACAAACATTCAGTACTTC. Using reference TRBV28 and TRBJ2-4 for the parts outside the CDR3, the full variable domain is DVKVTQSSRYLVKRTGEKVFLECVQDMDHENMFWYRQDPGLGLRLIYFSYDVKMKEKGDIPEGYSVSREKKERFSLILESASTNQTSMYLCATTRASGKLTNIQYFGAGTRLSVL.

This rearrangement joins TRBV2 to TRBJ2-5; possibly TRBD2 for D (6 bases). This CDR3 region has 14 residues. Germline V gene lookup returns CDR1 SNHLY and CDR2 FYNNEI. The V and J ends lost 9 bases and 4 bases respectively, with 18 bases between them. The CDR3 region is CASKEAGLGETQYF. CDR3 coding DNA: TGTGCCAGTAAGGAGGCGGGGCTTGGAGAGACCCAGTACTTC.

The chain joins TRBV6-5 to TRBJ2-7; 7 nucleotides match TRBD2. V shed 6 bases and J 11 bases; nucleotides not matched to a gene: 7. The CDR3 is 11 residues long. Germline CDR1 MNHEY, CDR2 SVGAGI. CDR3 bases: TGTGCCAGCAGCGAGGGGCTAGCGGAGTACTTC. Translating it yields CASSEGLAEYF.

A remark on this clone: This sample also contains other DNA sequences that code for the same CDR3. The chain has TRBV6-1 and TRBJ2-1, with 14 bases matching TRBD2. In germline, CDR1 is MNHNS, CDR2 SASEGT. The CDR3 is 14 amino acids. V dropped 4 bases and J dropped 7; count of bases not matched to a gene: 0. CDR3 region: CASSGLAGGNEQFF. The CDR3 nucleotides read TGTGCCAGCAGTGGACTAGCGGGAGGGAATGAGCAGTTCTTC.

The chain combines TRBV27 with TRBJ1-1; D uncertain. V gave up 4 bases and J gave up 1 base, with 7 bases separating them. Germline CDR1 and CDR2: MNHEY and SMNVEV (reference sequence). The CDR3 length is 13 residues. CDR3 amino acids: CASSSHRNTEAFF. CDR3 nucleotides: TGTGCCAGCAGTTCCCACAGGAACACTGAAGCTTTCTTT.

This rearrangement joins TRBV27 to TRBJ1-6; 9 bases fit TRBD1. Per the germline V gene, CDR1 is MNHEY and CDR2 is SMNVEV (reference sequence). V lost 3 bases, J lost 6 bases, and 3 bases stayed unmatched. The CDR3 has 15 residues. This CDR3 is CASSLTTGGNSPLHF. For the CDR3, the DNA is TGTGCCAGCAGTTTGACGACAGGGGGTAATTCACCCCTCCACTTT.

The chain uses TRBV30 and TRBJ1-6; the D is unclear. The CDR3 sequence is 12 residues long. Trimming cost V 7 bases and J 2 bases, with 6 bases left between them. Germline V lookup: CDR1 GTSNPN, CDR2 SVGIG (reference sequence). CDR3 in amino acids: CASTTYNSPLHF. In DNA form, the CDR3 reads TGTGCCTCGACAACCTATAATTCACCCCTCCACTTT.

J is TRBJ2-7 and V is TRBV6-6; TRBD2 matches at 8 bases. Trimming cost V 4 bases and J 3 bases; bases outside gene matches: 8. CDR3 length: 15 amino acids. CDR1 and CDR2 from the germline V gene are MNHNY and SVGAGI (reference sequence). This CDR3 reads CASSSGSGTLYEQYF. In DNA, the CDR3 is TGTGCCAGCAGTTCGGGTAGCGGGACCCTCTACGAGCAGTACTTC.

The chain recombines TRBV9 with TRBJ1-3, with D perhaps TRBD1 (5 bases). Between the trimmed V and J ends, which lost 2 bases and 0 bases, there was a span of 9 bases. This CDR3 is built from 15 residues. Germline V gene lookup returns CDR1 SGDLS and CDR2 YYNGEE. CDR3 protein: CASSVTVNSGNTIYF. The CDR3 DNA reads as TGTGCCAGCAGCGTGACAGTGAACTCTGGAAACACCATATATTTT.

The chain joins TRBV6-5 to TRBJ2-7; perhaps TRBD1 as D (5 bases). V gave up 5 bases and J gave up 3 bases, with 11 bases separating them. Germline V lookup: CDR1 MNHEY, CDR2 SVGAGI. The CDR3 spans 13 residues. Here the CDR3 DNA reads TGTGCCAGCAGTGCCGACAGTGGCTACGAGCAGTACTTC. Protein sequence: CASSADSGYEQYF.

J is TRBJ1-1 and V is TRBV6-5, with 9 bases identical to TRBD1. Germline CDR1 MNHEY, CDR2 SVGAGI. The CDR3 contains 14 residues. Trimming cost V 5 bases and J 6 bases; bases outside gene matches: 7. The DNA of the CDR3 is TGTGCCAGCAGTCCCCGGGACAGGGTCCCTGAAGCTTTCTTT. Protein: CASSPRDRVPEAFF.

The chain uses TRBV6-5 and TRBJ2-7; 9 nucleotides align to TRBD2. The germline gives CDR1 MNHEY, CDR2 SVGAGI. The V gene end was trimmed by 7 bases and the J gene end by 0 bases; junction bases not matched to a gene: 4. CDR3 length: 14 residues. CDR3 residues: CASTDSGSSYEQYF. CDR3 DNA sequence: TGTGCCAGCACTGATAGCGGGAGCTCCTACGAGCAGTACTTC.

Here the CDR3 DNA reads TGTGCCAGCAGCTTGGTAGGGGCGACCTATGGCTACACCTTC. It codes for CASSLVGATYGYTF. The V gene is TRBV5-8, the J gene TRBJ1-2, with D possibly matching TRBD1 (5 bases). V was pared by 0 bases and J by 4 bases, with 10 bases between. The CDR3 has 14 residues. Germline CDR1 SGHTS, CDR2 YDEGEE.

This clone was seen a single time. The CDR3 DNA sequence: TGTGCCAGCAAGGGGCACCCCGACCCGAACACTGAAGCTTTCTTT. Protein sequence: CASKGHPDPNTEAFF. The chain combines TRBV27 with TRBJ1-1, with D tentatively TRBD1 (5 bases). The length of the CDR3 is 15 residues. Germline CDR1 reads MNHEY; CDR2 reads SMNVEV (reference sequence). Trimming took off 7 bases at V and 1 base at J, with 16 bases between the two ends.

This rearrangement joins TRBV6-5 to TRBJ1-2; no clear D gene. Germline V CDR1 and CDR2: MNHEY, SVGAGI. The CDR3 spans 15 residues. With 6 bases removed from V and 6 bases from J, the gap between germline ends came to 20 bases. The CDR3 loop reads CASSPGGHNGDGYTF. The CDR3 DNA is TGTGCCAGCAGCCCCGGCGGCCACAACGGCGATGGCTACACCTTC.

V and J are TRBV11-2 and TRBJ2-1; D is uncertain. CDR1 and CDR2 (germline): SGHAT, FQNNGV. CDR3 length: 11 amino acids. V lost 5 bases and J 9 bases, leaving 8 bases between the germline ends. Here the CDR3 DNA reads TGTGCCAGCAGCCCCGGGTCTGAGCAGTTCTTC. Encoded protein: CASSPGSEQFF.

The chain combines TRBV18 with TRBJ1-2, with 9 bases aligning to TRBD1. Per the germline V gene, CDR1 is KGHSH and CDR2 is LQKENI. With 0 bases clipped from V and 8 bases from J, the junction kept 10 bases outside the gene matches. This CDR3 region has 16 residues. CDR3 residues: CASSPPSDRGSSGYTF. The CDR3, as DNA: TGTGCCAGCTCACCACCTTCGGACAGGGGAAGTAGCGGCTACACCTTC.

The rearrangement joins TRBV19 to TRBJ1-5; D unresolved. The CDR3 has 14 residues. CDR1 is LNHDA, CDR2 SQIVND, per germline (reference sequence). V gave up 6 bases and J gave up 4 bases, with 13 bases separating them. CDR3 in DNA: TGTGCCAGTAGGACCCTCACAGAAAATCAGCCCCAGCATTTT. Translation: CASRTLTENQPQHF.

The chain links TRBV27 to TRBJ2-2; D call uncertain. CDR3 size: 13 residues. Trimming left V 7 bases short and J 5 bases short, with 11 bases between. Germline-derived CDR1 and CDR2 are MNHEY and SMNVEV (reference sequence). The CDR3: CASTPAATGELFF. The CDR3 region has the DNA TGTGCCAGCACCCCCGCAGCGACCGGGGAGCTGTTTTTT.

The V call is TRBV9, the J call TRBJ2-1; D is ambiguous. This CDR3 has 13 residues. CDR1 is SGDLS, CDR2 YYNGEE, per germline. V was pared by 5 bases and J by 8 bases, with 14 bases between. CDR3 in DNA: TGTGCCAGCAGATCACCGGTAAGCGATGAGCAGTTCTTC. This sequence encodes CASRSPVSDEQFF.

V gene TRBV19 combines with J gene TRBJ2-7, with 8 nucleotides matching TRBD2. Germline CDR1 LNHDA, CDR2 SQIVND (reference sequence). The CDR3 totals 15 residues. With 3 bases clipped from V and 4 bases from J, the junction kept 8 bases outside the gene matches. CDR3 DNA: TGTGCCAGTAGTATCCGAAGCGGGAGCTCTTACGAGCAGTACTTC. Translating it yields CASSIRSGSSYEQYF.

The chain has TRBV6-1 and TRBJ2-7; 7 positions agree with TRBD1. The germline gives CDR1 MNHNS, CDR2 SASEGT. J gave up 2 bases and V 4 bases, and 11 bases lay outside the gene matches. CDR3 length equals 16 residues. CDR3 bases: TGTGCCAGCAGTGCGTCGCCCGGGACAGCCACCTACGAGCAGTACTTC. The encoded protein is CASSASPGTATYEQYF.

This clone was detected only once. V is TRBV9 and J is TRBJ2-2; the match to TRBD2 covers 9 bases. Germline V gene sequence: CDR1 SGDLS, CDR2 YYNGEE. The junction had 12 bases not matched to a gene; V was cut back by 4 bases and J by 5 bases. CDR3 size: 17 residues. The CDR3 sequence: CASSPTTTREGTGELFF. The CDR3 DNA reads TGTGCCAGCAGCCCTACGACTACGCGGGAGGGAACCGGGGAGCTGTTTTTT.